This T cell receptor (beta chain) was documented in a study of OX40 agonist ivuxolimab in advanced cancers. Libraries were prepared by immunoSEQ multiplex PCR; TCRdb keeps only in-frame clonotypes and omits some of them. The sample has roughly 70,000 clones; 80% to 95% are singletons. Study conclusions and caveats: Expanded clones tended on average to be more numerous among CD8+ T cells than CD4+. Partial responders receiving 0.1-3.0 mg/kg showed among the lowest clonal expansion.

The CDR3 length is 15 residues. Germline loops: CDR1 MNHEY, CDR2 SVGAGI. V lost 2 bases, J lost 0 bases, and 8 bases lay in between. Worth noting for this clone: Its cognate antigen is unknown.

If patients had autoimmune disease history or systemic immunosuppression, they were excluded. At cycle 4 day 1, cycle 7 day 1, and baseline, blood was sampled. The gene calls are TRBV6-5 and TRBJ2-1; a possible D gene is TRBD2 (6 bases). The sample in question was CD4+ or CD8+ T cells sorted from blood, obtained in a trial of the OX40 agonist ivuxolimab. This receptor was identified in an adult with an advanced solid tumor such as melanoma, head and neck, liver or kidney cancer. CDR3 sequence: CASSYGGASYNEQFF. DNA of the CDR3: TGTGCCAGCAGTTACGGCGGGGCCTCCTACAATGAGCAGTTCTTC.